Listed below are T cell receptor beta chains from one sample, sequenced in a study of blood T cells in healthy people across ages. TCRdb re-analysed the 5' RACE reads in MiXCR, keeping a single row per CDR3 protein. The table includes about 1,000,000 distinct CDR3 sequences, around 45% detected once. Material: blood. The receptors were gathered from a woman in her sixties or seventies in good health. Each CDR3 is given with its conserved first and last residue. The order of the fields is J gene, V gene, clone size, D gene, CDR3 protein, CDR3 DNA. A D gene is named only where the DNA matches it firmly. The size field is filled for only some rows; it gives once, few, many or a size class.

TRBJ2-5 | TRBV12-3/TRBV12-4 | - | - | CASSFLGRNEQYF | TGTGCCAGCAGTTTTTTAGGTCGGAATGAGCAGTACTTC
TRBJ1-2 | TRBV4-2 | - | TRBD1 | CASSQVGQGGGYTF | TGTGCCAGCAGCCAAGTGGGACAGGGTGGTGGCTACACCTTC
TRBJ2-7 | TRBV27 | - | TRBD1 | CASRPNRGREQYF | TGTGCCAGCAGACCTAACAGGGGGCGCGAGCAGTACTTC
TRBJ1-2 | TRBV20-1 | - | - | CSARDWNNYGYTF | TGCAGTGCTAGAGATTGGAATAACTATGGCTACACCTTC
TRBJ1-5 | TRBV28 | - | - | CASSSGIQPQHF | TGTGCCAGCAGTTCCGGGATTCAGCCCCAGCATTTT
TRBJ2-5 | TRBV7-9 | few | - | CASSLAPPSWETQYF | TGTGCCAGCAGCTTAGCGCCCCCGTCCTGGGAGACCCAGTACTTC
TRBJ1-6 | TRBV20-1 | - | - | CSARDPGGGSPLHF | TGCAGTGCTAGAGATCCCGGCGGTGGTTCACCCCTCCACTTT
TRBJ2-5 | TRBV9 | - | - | CASSWGGSDQETQYF | TGTGCCAGCAGCTGGGGGGGCAGCGACCAAGAGACCCAGTACTTC
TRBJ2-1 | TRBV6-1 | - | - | CASSEGSWNEQFF | TGTGCCAGCAGTGAAGGGTCATGGAATGAGCAGTTCTTC
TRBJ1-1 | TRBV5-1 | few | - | CASSLAAGMNTEAFF | TGCGCCAGCAGCTTGGCGGCAGGGATGAACACTGAAGCTTTCTTT
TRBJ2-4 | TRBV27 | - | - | CASSLRERQNIQYF | TGTGCCAGCAGTTTACGGGAGAGGCAAAACATTCAGTACTTC
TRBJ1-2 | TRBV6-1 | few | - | CASSEAVGGAQYGYTF | TGTGCCAGCAGTGAAGCGGTTGGGGGGGCGCAGTATGGCTACACCTTC
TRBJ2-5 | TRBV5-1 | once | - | CASSFGSNQETQYF | TGCGCCAGCAGCTTCGGGTCAAACCAAGAGACCCAGTACTTC
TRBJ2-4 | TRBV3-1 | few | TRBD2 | CASSHHTPQAGTSGKEVKNIQYF | TGTGCCAGCAGCCATCACACACCCCAAGCGGGGACTAGCGGGAAGGAGGTCAAAAACATTCAGTACTTC
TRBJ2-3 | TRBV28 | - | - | CASSLGRLGGDTQYF | TGTGCCAGCAGTTTGGGACGGTTGGGAGGAGATACGCAGTATTTT
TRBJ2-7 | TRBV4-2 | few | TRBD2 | CASSQVGGSSYEQYF | TGTGCCAGCAGCCAAGTTGGCGGGAGTTCCTACGAGCAGTACTTC
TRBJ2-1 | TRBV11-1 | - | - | CASSRYGAYNEQFF | TGTGCCAGCAGCAGATATGGGGCTTACAATGAGCAGTTCTTC
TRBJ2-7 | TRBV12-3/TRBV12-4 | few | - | CASSSIVLMREQYF | TGTGCCAGCAGTTCTATAGTCCTGATGCGCGAGCAGTACTTC
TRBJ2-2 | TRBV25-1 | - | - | CASSESVAGELFF | TGTGCCAGCAGTGAATCGGTGGCCGGGGAGCTGTTTTTT
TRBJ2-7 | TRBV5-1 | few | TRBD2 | CASSFSGVDEQYF | TGCGCCAGCAGCTTCAGCGGGGTCGACGAGCAGTACTTC
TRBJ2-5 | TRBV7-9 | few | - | CASSLNTELETQYF | TGTGCCAGCAGCTTAAATACGGAGTTGGAGACCCAGTACTTC
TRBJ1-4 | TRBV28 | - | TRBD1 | CASGTGGEKLFF | TGTGCCAGCGGGACAGGGGGCGAAAAACTGTTTTTT
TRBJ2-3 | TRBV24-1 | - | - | CATSDSRTPRGDTQYF | TGTGCCACCAGTGATTCGCGGACTCCCCGGGGAGATACGCAGTATTTT
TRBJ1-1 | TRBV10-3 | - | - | CAIRDGHVNTEAFF | TGTGCCATCAGAGACGGACACGTAAACACTGAAGCTTTCTTT
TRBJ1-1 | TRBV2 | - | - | CATLLNTGAFF | TGTGCCACCCTTCTGAACACTGGAGCTTTCTTT
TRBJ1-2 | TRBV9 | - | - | CASSGGGRIGGYTF | TGTGCCAGCAGCGGCGGGGGACGAATTGGTGGCTACACCTTC